This is a list of T cell receptor beta chains from one sample in a study of blood T cell repertoires in COVID-19. TCRdb keeps only in-frame clones here, not all; method: immunoSEQ multiplex PCR. The sample comprises over 150,000 clones, 80% to 90% of which are singletons, and less than 25% rests with the top ten. The sample comprised peripheral blood. All receptors come from a man in his 70s with active or convalescent COVID-19. The conserved cysteine and the conserved F or W are not part of the CDR3 here. The D gene is left open where the match is weak.

CDR3aa: ASSQDVGTDTQY
d_gene: NA
v_gene: TRBV4-3

CDR3aa: ASTVSGASYNEQF
d_gene: NA
v_gene: TRBV6-5

CDR3aa: ASSRGRFQETQY
d_gene: NA
v_gene: TRBV27

CDR3aa: ASSFLRQGRSGNTIY
d_gene: TRBD1
v_gene: TRBV7-6

CDR3aa: ASSFNRKNTEAF
d_gene: NA
v_gene: TRBV27

CDR3aa: ASAPSLAGGTAF
d_gene: TRBD1
v_gene: TRBV12-5

CDR3aa: ASSPTQGNYGYT
d_gene: NA
v_gene: TRBV6-5

CDR3aa: ASSVAATGSYEQY
d_gene: NA
v_gene: TRBV9

CDR3aa: ASSPGQGNEQF
d_gene: TRBD1
v_gene: TRBV5-1

CDR3aa: ASRSDRGGHGEKLF
d_gene: TRBD1
v_gene: TRBV28

CDR3aa: ASSESRQVANSLLNTEAF
d_gene: NA
v_gene: TRBV6-1

CDR3aa: ASSGWTVGTEAF
d_gene: NA
v_gene: TRBV6-2/TRBV6-3

CDR3aa: ASSFGRVYEQY
d_gene: NA
v_gene: TRBV12-3/TRBV12-4

CDR3aa: ASSLIPFAIRDRGARYEQY
d_gene: TRBD1
v_gene: TRBV28

CDR3aa: ASQGWGRTDTQY
d_gene: NA
v_gene: TRBV19

CDR3aa: ATGQGANGELF
d_gene: TRBD1
v_gene: TRBV24-1

CDR3aa: ASSVYGDSWDEQY
d_gene: TRBD1
v_gene: TRBV7-9

CDR3aa: ASSRRDRGSTDTQY
d_gene: TRBD1
v_gene: TRBV6-2/TRBV6-3

CDR3aa: ASSKGLAYTGELF
d_gene: TRBD2
v_gene: TRBV5-1

CDR3aa: ASIQHPQGAAF
d_gene: NA
v_gene: TRBV2

CDR3aa: ASSRDYSYNEQF
d_gene: TRBD2
v_gene: TRBV2

CDR3aa: ASSQDRTTPTDTQY
d_gene: NA
v_gene: TRBV4-1

CDR3aa: ASSEEGGEVHGYT
d_gene: NA
v_gene: TRBV10-1

CDR3aa: ASSVFWSSYNSPLH
d_gene: NA
v_gene: TRBV6-1

CDR3aa: ASSQDQRVWEGGQY
d_gene: NA
v_gene: TRBV4-3

CDR3aa: ASSAGTGGTDTQY
d_gene: TRBD1
v_gene: TRBV7-2